Shown below are 25 T cell receptor beta chains from a single sample sequenced in a study of cytomegalovirus exposure and HLA in healthy donors. PCR was performed using 60 Vbeta and 13 Jbeta primers. The repertoire was sequenced with immunoSEQ multiplex PCR; TCRdb's copy has only in-frame clones and lacks some. The data hold about 130,000 clones, with over 70% observed a single time. Material: PBMCs. These receptors were taken from an older woman in good health and CMV-seropositive.

The V and J genes are TRBV7-9 and TRBJ1-1; TRBD1 matches 8 bases. Germline assignment: CDR1 SEHNR and CDR2 FQNEAQ (reference sequence). This CDR3 contains 14 residues. Trimming took 4 bases from V and 5 from J; bases not matched to a gene: 6. The CDR3 DNA reads TGTGCCAGCAGCTCCGGACAGGGAGAGACTGAAGCTTTCTTT. Translation: CASSSGQGETEAFF.

The chain has TRBV7-9 and TRBJ2-5; tentative D call: TRBD1 (5 bases). V was shortened by 0 bases and J by 5 bases, with 13 bases between the two germline ends. Germline V gives CDR1 SEHNR, CDR2 FQNEAQ (reference sequence). This CDR3 spans 15 amino acids. As DNA, the CDR3 is TGTGCCAGCAGCTTAGCGGGGCCAGAAGGGGAGACCCAGTACTTC. It is translated as CASSLAGPEGETQYF.

CDR3 residues: CASSLLLTKGDTEAFF. CDR3 coding DNA: TGTGCCAGCAGCTTATTGCTGACCAAAGGGGACACTGAAGCTTTCTTT. V and J are TRBV7-2 and TRBJ1-1; weak D call: TRBD1 (5 bases). The ends were cut back, 2 bases at V and 3 bases at J, with 16 bases in the middle. The CDR3 has 16 amino acids. Germline V gives CDR1 SGHTA, CDR2 FQGNSA.

This clone was observed a few times. This chain joins TRBV19 and TRBJ2-7; D gene ambiguous. V was shortened by 9 bases and J by 0 bases, with 18 bases between the two germline ends. The CDR3 runs 15 residues. The V gene's germline CDR1 is LNHDA and CDR2 SQIVND (reference sequence). CDR3 DNA sequence: TGTGCCAGCGCCCTTCTCTCTTCCGGCTCCTACGAGCAGTACTTC. Amino acids: CASALLSSGSYEQYF.

V usage is TRBV7-3 and J usage is TRBJ2-7; 9 bases line up with TRBD1. Germline CDR1 and CDR2: SGHTA and FQGTGA. The J segment lost 2 bases and the V segment lost 4 bases, leaving 6 bases of the junction unmatched. CDR3 length: 15 residues. Here the CDR3 reads CASSSSGTGTYEQYF. The DNA for the CDR3 is TGTGCCAGCAGCTCCTCCGGGACAGGGACCTACGAGCAGTACTTC.

The chain combines TRBV29-1 with TRBJ2-7, with TRBD1 matching over 10 bases. Germline CDR1 reads SQVTM; CDR2 reads ANQGSEA. The CDR3 has 14 amino acids. V lost 3 bases and J lost 5; bases outside the gene matches: 7. CDR3 coding DNA: TGCAGCGTTGACGGACAGGGGGGTTTGAACGAGCAGTACTTC. Its protein is CSVDGQGGLNEQYF.

This rearrangement joins TRBV18 to TRBJ2-1, with unresolved D. Germline V lookup: CDR1 KGHSH, CDR2 LQKENI. Between the trimmed V and J ends, which lost 2 bases and 13 bases, there was a span of 9 bases. The CDR3 is 11 amino acids. The CDR3 spells CASSPMAPQFF. CDR3 DNA sequence: TGTGCCAGCTCACCAATGGCTCCCCAGTTCTTC.

V usage is TRBV6-5 and J usage is TRBJ1-5; D is unresolved. CDR1 is MNHEY and CDR2 is SVGAGI in the germline V gene. CDR3 length: 14 residues. V was cut by 6 bases and J by 6 bases, with 15 bases left in between. CDR3 protein: CASRDGRTSQPQHF. In nucleotides, the CDR3 is TGTGCCAGCAGGGACGGGAGAACCAGTCAGCCCCAGCATTTT.

This chain links TRBV27 with TRBJ1-1; a weak D match, TRBD1 (6 bases). The CDR3 consists of 14 residues. Germline V gene sequence: CDR1 MNHEY, CDR2 SMNVEV (reference sequence). V lost 6 bases, J lost 0 bases, and 11 bases lay in between. The CDR3 protein is CASRRGGVNTEAFF. The DNA of the CDR3 is TGTGCCAGCAGGAGGGGGGGGGTGAACACTGAAGCTTTCTTT.

This clone was counted between two and nine times. V gene TRBV5-4 combines with J gene TRBJ1-2, with TRBD1 as a possible D gene (5 bases). With 3 bases removed from V and 4 bases from J, the gap between germline ends came to 16 bases. This CDR3 contains 15 residues. Germline V gene sequence: CDR1 SGHNT, CDR2 YYREEE (reference sequence). The CDR3 nucleotides are TGTGCCAGCAGCTCGGGCAGGGCGGGATTCTATGGCTACACCTTC. Amino acids: CASSSGRAGFYGYTF.

There are a few counts of this clone. This sequence joins TRBV2 and TRBJ1-4; 12 nucleotides line up with TRBD1. CDR3 length: 14 residues. Germline CDR1 and CDR2: SNHLY and FYNNEI. V was clipped by 11 bases and J by 8 bases; unmatched bases: 9. The CDR3 protein is CASGRDRGPEKLFF. The CDR3 DNA reads as TGTGCCTCCGGGAGGGACAGGGGGCCAGAAAAACTGTTTTTT. Supplemented by reference TRBV2 and TRBJ1-4, the full variable domain reads EPEVTQTPSHQVTQMGQEVILRCVPISNHLYFYWYRQILGQKVEFLVSFYNNEISEKSEIFDDQFSVERPDGSNFTLKIRSTKLEDSAMYFCASGRDRGPEKLFFGSGTQLSVL.

The chain is built from TRBV7-9 and TRBJ1-5; TRBD1 matches 11 bases. CDR3 length equals 14 residues. V dropped 5 bases and J dropped 5; count of bases not matched to a gene: 2. CDR1 SEHNR and CDR2 FQNEAQ come from the germline V gene (reference sequence). The CDR3 sequence is CASSGTGGDQPQHF. The CDR3 coding sequence is TGTGCCAGCAGCGGGACAGGGGGAGATCAGCCCCAGCATTTT. Looking up the rest from reference TRBV7-9 and TRBJ1-5 gives the full variable domain: DTGVSQNPRHKITKRGQNVTFRCDPISEHNRLYWYRQTLGQGPEFLTYFQNEAQLEKSRLLSDRFSAERPKGSFSTLEIQRTEQGDSAMYLCASSGTGGDQPQHFGDGTRLSIL.

The CDR3 DNA reads as TGTGCCAGCAGCGTATCTTTACTAGATCGGTCTGGGGCCAACGTCCTGACTTTC. Translation: CASSVSLLDRSGANVLTF. This chain links TRBV9 with TRBJ2-6, with D perhaps matching TRBD2 (5 bases). The CDR3 is 18 amino acids. Looked up from germline, CDR1 is SGDLS and CDR2 is YYNGEE. Trimming pared 1 base from V and 1 base from J, leaving 15 bases between.

J is TRBJ1-4 and V is TRBV12-5; D remains unclear. The CDR3 runs 17 residues. Trimming left V 3 bases short and J 5 bases short, with 19 bases between. Germline CDR1 is LGHNT and CDR2 is FRNRAP. Here the CDR3 reads CASGFRLRDPYNEKLFF. Written as DNA, the CDR3 is TGTGCTAGTGGTTTTAGACTCCGGGATCCCTACAATGAAAAACTGTTTTTT.

The chain has TRBV5-8 and TRBJ1-3; 9 bases map to TRBD1. This CDR3 has 16 amino acids. V dropped 4 bases and J dropped 2; count of bases not matched to a gene: 7. Per the germline V gene, CDR1 is SGHTS and CDR2 is YDEGEE. DNA for the CDR3: TGTGCCAGCAGCAAGGACAGGGGCAAAGCTGGAAACACCATATATTTT. Translation gives CASSKDRGKAGNTIYF.

The chain is built from TRBV10-3 and TRBJ2-7; 11 bases agree with TRBD2. The V gene end was trimmed by 6 bases and the J gene end by 7 bases; junction bases not matched to a gene: 5. Per the germline V gene, CDR1 is ENHRY and CDR2 is SYGVKD. The CDR3 is made up of 13 amino acids. CDR3 in amino acids: CAIRTGTSGEQYF. The CDR3 coding sequence is TGTGCCATCAGGACCGGGACTAGCGGAGAGCAGTACTTC.

This sequence joins TRBV7-6 and TRBJ2-3; 10 bases agree with TRBD2. The CDR3 is 19 residues long. Per the germline V gene, CDR1 is SGHVS and CDR2 is FNYEAQ. V lost 5 bases, J lost 0 bases, and 14 bases stayed unmatched. The CDR3 here is CASSPRASGGELSTDTQYF. In DNA form, the CDR3 reads TGTGCCAGCAGCCCACGGGCTAGCGGGGGCGAACTCAGCACAGATACGCAGTATTTT.

The chain couples TRBV7-9 to TRBJ2-1, with TRBD1 identical over 7 bases. CDR3 size: 16 residues. Germline lookup yields CDR1 SEHNR and CDR2 FQNEAQ (reference sequence). V dropped 5 bases and J dropped 3; count of bases not matched to a gene: 10. CDR3 nucleotides: TGTGCCAGCAGCCCATCGGGGCAGGGGGACTACAATGAGCAGTTCTTC. Its protein is CASSPSGQGDYNEQFF.

This chain uses TRBV9 with TRBJ1-6; D gene ambiguous. Trimming removed 0 bases from V and 10 bases from J, with 11 bases in between. There are 14 residues in the CDR3. CDR1 and CDR2 from the germline V gene are SGDLS and YYNGEE. CDR3 sequence (DNA): TGTGCCAGCAGCGTAGGAGCCCTAGACTCACCCCTCCACTTT. Its translation: CASSVGALDSPLHF.

CDR3 sequence reads: CASSLPFRTGAPNYGYTF. CDR3 nucleotides: TGTGCCAGCAGCTTACCATTTCGGACAGGGGCTCCTAACTATGGCTACACCTTC. V and J are TRBV7-2 and TRBJ1-2; 9 nucleotides align to TRBD1. Trimming cost V 2 bases and J 0 bases; bases outside gene matches: 10. The germline V gene encodes CDR1 SGHTA and CDR2 FQGNSA. This CDR3 is built from 18 residues.

This clone has just one count. The chain is built from TRBV27 and TRBJ1-2; TRBD1 matches at 11 bases. CDR1 MNHEY and CDR2 SMNVEV come from the germline V gene (reference sequence). The junction had 8 bases not matched to a gene; V was cut back by 6 bases and J by 2 bases. This CDR3 has 16 residues. The CDR3 reads CASRLGTGGGNYGYTF. CDR3 in DNA: TGTGCCAGCAGACTAGGGACAGGGGGAGGAAACTATGGCTACACCTTC.

This clone appeared a few times. The chain employs TRBV5-6 and TRBJ2-7; 7 nucleotides match TRBD1. V shed 4 bases, J shed 2 bases, and the junction held 18 bases outside the gene matches. The CDR3 is made up of 18 amino acids. Germline lookup yields CDR1 SGHDT and CDR2 YYEEEE. DNA of the CDR3: TGTGCCAGCAGCCTTATACCTCTAAGGACAGGCCGGGCCTACGAGCAGTACTTC. Encoded protein: CASSLIPLRTGRAYEQYF.

V and J are TRBV11-2 and TRBJ2-7; D possibly corresponds to TRBD1 (5 bases). Germline assignment: CDR1 SGHAT and CDR2 FQNNGV. The CDR3 covers 15 residues. The V end lost 1 base, the J end lost 0 bases, and 10 bases lay between the germline ends. The DNA of the CDR3 is TGTGCCAGCAGCTTAGGGCCGGACACCTCCTACGAGCAGTACTTC. It specifies CASSLGPDTSYEQYF. Supplemented by reference TRBV11-2 and TRBJ2-7, the full variable domain reads EAGVAQSPRYKIIEKRQSVAFWCNPISGHATLYWYQQILGQGPKLLIQFQNNGVVDDSQLPKDRFSAERLKGVDSTLKIQPAKLEDSAVYLCASSLGPDTSYEQYFGPGTRLTVT.

The genes are TRBV10-3 and TRBJ2-3, with 8 nucleotides matching TRBD1. The CDR3 consists of 18 residues. Germline loops: CDR1 ENHRY, CDR2 SYGVKD. V was pared by 6 bases and J by 0 bases, with 14 bases of the junction left unmatched. This CDR3 is CAISRSYRGESSTDTQYF. The CDR3 region has the DNA TGTGCCATCAGCCGATCGTACAGGGGGGAATCTAGCACAGATACGCAGTATTTT.

The chain recombines TRBV27 with TRBJ2-3; 8 nucleotides line up with TRBD2. The germline V gene has CDR1 MNHEY and CDR2 SMNVEV (reference sequence). This CDR3 has 14 amino acids. V lost 0 bases, J lost 5 bases, and 1 base stayed unmatched. CDR3 in amino acids: CASSLSGLGDTQYF. The CDR3 nucleotides read TGTGCCAGCAGTTTATCGGGACTAGGAGATACGCAGTATTTT.